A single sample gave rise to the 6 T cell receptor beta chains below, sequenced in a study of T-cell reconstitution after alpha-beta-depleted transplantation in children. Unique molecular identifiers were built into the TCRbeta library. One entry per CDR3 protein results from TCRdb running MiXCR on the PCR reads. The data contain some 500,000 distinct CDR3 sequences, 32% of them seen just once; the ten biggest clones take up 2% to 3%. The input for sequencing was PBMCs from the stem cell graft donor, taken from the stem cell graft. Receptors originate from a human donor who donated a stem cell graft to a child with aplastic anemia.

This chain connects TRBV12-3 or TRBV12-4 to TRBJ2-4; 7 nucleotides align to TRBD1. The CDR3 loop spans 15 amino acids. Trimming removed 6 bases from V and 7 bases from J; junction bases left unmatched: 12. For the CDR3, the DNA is TGTGCCAGCAGCCCAGGGACAGTTTCTTCGAACATTCAGTACTTC. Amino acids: CASSPGTVSSNIQYF.

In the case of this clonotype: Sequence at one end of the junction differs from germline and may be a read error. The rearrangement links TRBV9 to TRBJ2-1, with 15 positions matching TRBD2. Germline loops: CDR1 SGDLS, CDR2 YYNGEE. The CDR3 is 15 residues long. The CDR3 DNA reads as TGTGCCAGCACCGTAGGGACTAGCGGGAGGAATGAGCAGTTCTTC. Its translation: CASTVGTSGRNEQFF.

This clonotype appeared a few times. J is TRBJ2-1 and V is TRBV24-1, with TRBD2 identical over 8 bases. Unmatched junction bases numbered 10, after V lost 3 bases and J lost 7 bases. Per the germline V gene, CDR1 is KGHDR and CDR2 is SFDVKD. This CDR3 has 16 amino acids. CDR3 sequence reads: CATSDPGTSNLNEQFF. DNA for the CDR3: TGTGCCACCAGTGATCCCGGGACTAGTAACTTGAATGAGCAGTTCTTC.

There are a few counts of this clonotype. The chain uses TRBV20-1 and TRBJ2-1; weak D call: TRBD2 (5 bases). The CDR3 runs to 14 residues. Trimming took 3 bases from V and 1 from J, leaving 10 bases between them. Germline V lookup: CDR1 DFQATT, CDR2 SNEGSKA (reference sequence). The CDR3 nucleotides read TGCAGTGCTAGTCTGGGGAGTTCCTACAATGAGCAGTTCTTC. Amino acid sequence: CSASLGSSYNEQFF.

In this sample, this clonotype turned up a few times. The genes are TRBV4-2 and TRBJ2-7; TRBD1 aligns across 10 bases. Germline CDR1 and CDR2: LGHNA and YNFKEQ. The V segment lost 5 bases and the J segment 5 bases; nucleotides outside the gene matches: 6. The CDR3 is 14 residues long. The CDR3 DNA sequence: TGTGCCAGCAGCACCCGACAGGGGGCGAACGAGCAGTACTTC. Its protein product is CASSTRQGANEQYF.

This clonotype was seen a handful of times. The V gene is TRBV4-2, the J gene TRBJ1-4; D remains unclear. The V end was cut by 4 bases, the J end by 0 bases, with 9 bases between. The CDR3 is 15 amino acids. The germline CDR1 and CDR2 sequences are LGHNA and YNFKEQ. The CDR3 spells CASSRQLTTNEKLFF. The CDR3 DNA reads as TGTGCCAGCAGCCGACAATTAACAACTAATGAAAAACTGTTTTTT.